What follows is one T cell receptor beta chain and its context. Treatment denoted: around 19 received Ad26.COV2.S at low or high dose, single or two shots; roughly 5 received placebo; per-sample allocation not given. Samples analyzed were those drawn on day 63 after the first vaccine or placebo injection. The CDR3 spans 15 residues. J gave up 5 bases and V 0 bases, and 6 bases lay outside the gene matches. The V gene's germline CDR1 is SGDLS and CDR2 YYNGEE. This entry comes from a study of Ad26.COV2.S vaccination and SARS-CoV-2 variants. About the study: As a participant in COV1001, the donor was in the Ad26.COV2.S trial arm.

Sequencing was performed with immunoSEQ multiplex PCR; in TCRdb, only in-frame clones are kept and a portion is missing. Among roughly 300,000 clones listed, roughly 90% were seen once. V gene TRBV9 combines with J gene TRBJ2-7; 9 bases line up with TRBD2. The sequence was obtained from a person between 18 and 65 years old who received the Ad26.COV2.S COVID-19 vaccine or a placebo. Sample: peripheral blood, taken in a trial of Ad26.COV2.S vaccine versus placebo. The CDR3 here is CASSVGIAGAHEQYF. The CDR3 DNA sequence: TGTGCCAGCAGCGTAGGAATAGCGGGAGCCCACGAGCAGTACTTC.